This T cell receptor (beta chain) derives from a study of blood T cell repertoires in COVID-19. Study-wide context: The United States, Italy and Spain provided the acute and convalescent COVID-19 samples. The cDNA or gDNA used as material had been derived from T cells, B-cell-depleted T cells, or PBMCs.

Authors' methods: It was from reference gene primer amplification that nucleated cell counts were estimated. Libraries were prepared by immunoSEQ multiplex PCR; TCRdb keeps only in-frame clonotypes and omits some of them. V, J and clone size were drawn from that table, and D and trimming were deduced from the DNA. The table includes some 170,000 clones, about 74% detected once. The CDR3 totals 13 residues. The V gene lost 3 bases and the J gene lost 0 bases, with 5 bases spanning the gap. Germline-derived CDR1 and CDR2 are KGHSH and LQKENI. The chain links TRBV18 to TRBJ1-1, with D unclear. Sequenced: peripheral blood. This receptor was taken from a man in his 60s with acute or convalescent COVID-19. The CDR3: CASSPPMNTEAFF. Written as DNA, the CDR3 is TGTGCCAGCTCACCCCCCATGAACACTGAAGCTTTCTTT.